A selection of T cell receptor beta chains follows, all from one sample in a study of T cells of healthy individuals. MiXCR, applied by TCRdb to the 5' RACE reads, yields one record per CDR3 protein. The table shows tens of thousands of distinct CDR3 sequences, with 4.5% occurring only once. The receptors were gathered from a human donor in good health. The conserved cysteine and the conserved F or W are not part of the CDR3 here.

TRBV6-6	TRBJ2-5	ASEGLAPGETQY
TRBV6-2/TRBV6-3	TRBJ2-3	ASSFQAGVPDTQY
TRBV24-1	TRBJ2-1	ATSDPTGGRHEQF
TRBV2	TRBJ2-3	ASRPLKHLGDTQY
TRBV5-6	TRBJ2-1	ASSPRQGNNEQF
TRBV2	TRBJ2-3	ASSGGEGDTQY
TRBV27	TRBJ2-3	ASSLSRDVQFVTQY
TRBV12-3/TRBV12-4	TRBJ2-1	ASRSRGTTYNEQF
TRBV6-6	TRBJ2-1	ASSYFPAEQF
TRBV18	TRBJ1-1	ASSQQTNTEAF
TRBV7-8	TRBJ2-3	ASSLSGSFADTQY
TRBV7-9	TRBJ1-3	ASSSGQPSSGNTIY
TRBV5-1	TRBJ1-2	ASSGATGSRYGYT
TRBV14	TRBJ1-1	ASSPLSYNTEAF
TRBV3-1	TRBJ1-3	ASSQGGTGVNTIY
TRBV6-1	TRBJ2-1	ASRRIGGRSFGSYNEQF
TRBV5-1	TRBJ1-6	ASSSASTGAGSPLH
TRBV10-3	TRBJ1-2	AIRGTGGMFNYGYT
TRBV6-5	TRBJ2-3	ASSSAGAMPKTQY
TRBV6-1	TRBJ1-2	ASTPGDAKYGYT
TRBV11-3	TRBJ2-1	ASSPTVGSYNEQF
TRBV27	TRBJ1-5	ASSLSGGSNQPQH
TRBV3-1	TRBJ2-7	ASSQDWTDSYEQY
TRBV6-1	TRBJ1-2	AVLAGTGGAGHYGYT
TRBV11-2	TRBJ2-5	ASSSTVAGGSY
TRBV27	TRBJ2-7	ASRPGLADEQY
TRBV4-3	TRBJ1-4	ASSQDRRRGTEKLF
TRBV23-1	TRBJ2-7	ASSPDSYSYEQY
TRBV19	TRBJ1-5	ASSIQRELNQPQH
TRBV7-9	TRBJ2-6	AAQGASSGANVLT
TRBV12-3/TRBV12-4	TRBJ1-5	ASSASNQPQH
TRBV6-5	TRBJ2-7	ASSGLAGPRY
TRBV2	TRBJ2-2	ASNNYTNTGELF